This TCR beta chain was obtained from a study of shared clonotypes between healthy human individuals. Generated by immunoSEQ multiplex PCR, the TCRdb table keeps only in-frame clones and is missing some. The sample has roughly 1,600,000 clones; around 98.5% are singletons. Germline V gives CDR1 MDHEN, CDR2 SYDVKM. The junction had 27 bases not matched to a gene; V was cut back by 8 bases and J by 0 bases. The CDR3 contains 21 residues. Nashville, Tennessee was home to all donors, each a Caucasian adult. The TCR sequence derives from a man aged 25-45 years in good health. Sequencing was done on a sample of naive CD4+ T cells sorted from blood. The subset denotes: CD45RA+ positively selected. This chain joins TRBV28 and TRBJ1-1; 7 positions agree with TRBD1. The DNA of the CDR3 is TGTGCCAGCCCCGCTCTTGGACAGGAGAAACAAGGGGCCTGGGTGAACACTGAAGCTTTCTTT. Encoded protein: CASPALGQEKQGAWVNTEAFF.